Each of the 31 T cell receptor beta chains below was sequenced from the same sample in a study of blood T cell repertoires in COVID-19. The protocol was immunoSEQ multiplex PCR, while the TCRdb copy is restricted to in-frame clones and leaves out a portion. The data show more than 200,000 clones, with around nine tenths seen just once and about 4% held by the top ten. Material: PBMCs or T cells enriched from blood (not recorded which). The receptor set was obtained from a woman aged 30 to 39 who had recovered from COVID-19.

This rearrangement joins TRBV7-9 to TRBJ2-2; TRBD1 matches at 7 bases. The CDR3 length is 18 residues. Trimming at V came to 5 bases and at J to 13 bases, leaving 25 bases not matched to a gene. Germline V lookup: CDR1 SEHNR, CDR2 FQNEAQ (reference sequence). CDR3 nucleotides: TGTGCCAGCAGCCCAATCAGCCCCGGGACACAGGGGCTACCGTGGCTGTTTTTT. Translating gives CASSPISPGTQGLPWLFF.

The chain has TRBV5-4 and TRBJ2-7, with D tentatively TRBD1 (7 bases). V was clipped by 2 bases and J by 4 bases, with 16 bases between them. The CDR3 loop spans 15 amino acids. Germline CDR1 SGHNT, CDR2 YYREEE (reference sequence). The CDR3 here is CASSFGGGQIYEQYF. For the CDR3, the DNA is TGTGCCAGCAGCTTTGGAGGGGGCCAAATATACGAGCAGTACTTC.

The rearrangement uses TRBV7-2 and TRBJ2-7; 7 positions agree with TRBD1. Germline trimming cut 1 base from V and 4 bases from J; bases unmatched to any gene: 4. CDR1 is SGHTA and CDR2 is FQGNSA in the germline V gene. The CDR3 consists of 14 residues. CDR3 in amino acids: CASSLVTGLYEQYF. CDR3 nucleotide sequence: TGTGCCAGCAGCTTAGTGACAGGGTTATACGAGCAGTACTTC.

The CDR3 reads CATSRGPRSSYGYTF. CDR3 nucleotide sequence: TGTGCCACCAGCAGGGGGCCCCGGAGCTCCTATGGCTACACCTTC. The chain employs TRBV15 and TRBJ1-2; possible D gene TRBD1, 5 bases. Germline CDR1 and CDR2: LNHNV and YYDKDF (reference sequence). The CDR3 extends over 15 amino acids. V lost 3 bases to trimming and J lost 4 bases, with 15 bases between them.

The chain combines TRBV19 with TRBJ1-5, with D possibly TRBD1 on 6 matching bases. V was trimmed by 5 bases and J by 3 bases, leaving 17 bases between them. The germline V gene has CDR1 LNHDA and CDR2 SQIVND (reference sequence). This CDR3 is built from 16 residues. This chain's CDR3 is CASSFRPDRVNQPQHF. CDR3 sequence (DNA): TGTGCCAGTAGTTTCAGACCGGACAGAGTCAATCAGCCCCAGCATTTT.

The V and J genes are TRBV28 and TRBJ1-5, with D tentatively TRBD1 (6 bases). The CDR3 runs to 15 residues. CDR1 is MDHEN and CDR2 is SYDVKM in the germline V gene. Trimming removed 4 bases at V and 0 bases at J, with 10 bases between. The CDR3 spells CASSYPGDSNQPQHF. CDR3 nucleotide sequence: TGTGCCAGCAGTTATCCAGGGGATAGCAATCAGCCCCAGCATTTT.

This clone was detected once. The chain uses TRBV7-2 and TRBJ2-1; TRBD1 matches at 7 bases. The J segment lost 16 bases and the V segment lost 5 bases, leaving 8 bases of the junction unmatched. The germline V gene encodes CDR1 SGHTA and CDR2 FQGNSA. The CDR3 runs 11 residues. CDR3 nucleotide sequence: TGTGCCAGCAGCCCGACGGGACAGATCTTCTTC. It translates to CASSPTGQIFF.

This chain uses TRBV29-1 with TRBJ2-5; D uncertain. Trimming stripped 3 bases from V and 1 base from J, with 12 bases between. CDR1 is SQVTM and CDR2 is ANQGSEA in the germline V gene. The CDR3 totals 14 residues. CDR3 amino acids: CSVDAANLQETQYF. The CDR3 DNA reads as TGCAGCGTTGATGCCGCGAACCTCCAAGAGACCCAGTACTTC.

The rearrangement links TRBV6-5 to TRBJ1-5; D unresolved. This CDR3 contains 13 residues. Trimming left V 4 bases short and J 1 base short, with 5 bases between. Germline CDR1 and CDR2: MNHEY and SVGAGI. This chain's CDR3 is CASSSGSNQPQHF. The CDR3 bases are TGTGCCAGCAGTTCCGGGAGCAATCAGCCCCAGCATTTT.

This clone has a single count. This chain joins TRBV6-5 and TRBJ2-1; 9 bases align to TRBD2. The CDR3 has 15 amino acids. CDR1 is MNHEY, CDR2 SVGAGI, per germline. Trimming at V came to 4 bases and at J to 4 bases, leaving 5 bases not matched to a gene. CDR3 protein: CASSSASGMYNEQFF. CDR3 in DNA: TGTGCCAGCAGTTCCGCTAGCGGGATGTACAATGAGCAGTTCTTC.

This chain joins TRBV5-1 and TRBJ1-6, with 9 nucleotides matching TRBD1. The V segment lost 4 bases and the J segment 9 bases; nucleotides outside the gene matches: 8. From germline, CDR1 is SGHRS and CDR2 YFSETQ. The CDR3 is made up of 15 amino acids. This chain's CDR3 is CASSHSGTGSSPLHF. The CDR3, as DNA: TGCGCCAGCAGCCACTCCGGGACAGGGAGTTCACCCCTCCACTTT.

The V and J genes are TRBV19 and TRBJ2-7, with TRBD1 matching over 7 bases. Germline V lookup: CDR1 LNHDA, CDR2 SQIVND (reference sequence). The V gene end was trimmed by 4 bases and the J gene end by 3 bases; junction bases not matched to a gene: 6. This CDR3 comprises 14 residues. CDR3 coding DNA: TGTGCCAGTAGTAGACAGGGTAGGGACTACGAGCAGTACTTC. It yields the protein CASSRQGRDYEQYF.

The J gene is TRBJ1-1, the V gene TRBV6-5; D perhaps matches TRBD1 (5 bases). The CDR3 loop spans 13 amino acids. Trimming shortened V by 6 bases and J by 10 bases, and 18 bases separated the two germline ends. Germline assignment: CDR1 MNHEY and CDR2 SVGAGI. Here the CDR3 reads CASSRDSQVRAFF. For the CDR3, the DNA is TGTGCCAGCAGCCGCGACAGCCAAGTCAGAGCTTTCTTT.

This chain links TRBV6-5 with TRBJ1-2; perhaps TRBD1 as D (5 bases). The length of the CDR3 is 12 residues. CDR1 is MNHEY and CDR2 is SVGAGI in the germline V gene. The V gene lost 6 bases and the J gene lost 7 bases, with 12 bases spanning the gap. CDR3 protein: CASSSSGGGYTF. Here the CDR3 DNA reads TGTGCCAGCAGCTCCTCGGGGGGTGGCTACACCTTC.

The chain links TRBV3-1 (or the pseudogene TRBV3-2) to TRBJ1-1, with 9 bases fitting TRBD1. Unmatched junction bases numbered 4, after V lost 4 bases and J lost 4 bases. The length of the CDR3 is 14 residues. In germline, CDR1 is LGHDT, CDR2 YNNKEL (reference sequence). The CDR3 nucleotides are TGTGCCAGCAGCCTGGGACAGGGAGGCACTGAAGCTTTCTTT. It is translated as CASSLGQGGTEAFF.

The chain is built from TRBV11-2 and TRBJ2-1, with 7 bases lining up with TRBD2. Losses at the gene ends were 1 base for V and 12 bases for J; bases not matched to a gene: 15. The CDR3 totals 16 residues. CDR1 and CDR2 from the germline V gene are SGHAT and FQNNGV. The CDR3 DNA is TGTGCCAGCAGCTTAGGGGTTAGCCCGGGAGGTAGGAGGCAGTTCTTC. Its protein product is CASSLGVSPGGRRQFF. The full variable domain, rest sourced from reference TRBV11-2 and TRBJ2-1, is EAGVAQSPRYKIIEKRQSVAFWCNPISGHATLYWYQQILGQGPKLLIQFQNNGVVDDSQLPKDRFSAERLKGVDSTLKIQPAKLEDSAVYLCASSLGVSPGGRRQFFGPGTRLTVL.

The chain carries TRBV18 and TRBJ1-2; D gene ambiguous. This CDR3 has 14 residues. The germline gives CDR1 KGHSH, CDR2 LQKENI. Trimming removed 0 bases at V and 2 bases at J, with 7 bases between. The DNA of the CDR3 is TGTGCCAGCTCACCACCGCACAGCAACTATGGCTACACCTTC. This codes for CASSPPHSNYGYTF.

This rearrangement joins TRBV28 to TRBJ2-7, with 10 bases aligning to TRBD1. Germline trimming cut 4 bases from V and 7 bases from J; bases unmatched to any gene: 10. Per germline, CDR1 MDHEN and CDR2 SYDVKM. CDR3 length equals 15 residues. The CDR3 nucleotides are TGTGCCAGCAGTTCCCCCTGGGACAGGGGCCGGGAGCAGTACTTC. Encoded protein: CASSSPWDRGREQYF.

The V gene is TRBV9, the J gene TRBJ2-7, with D perhaps TRBD2 (5 bases). The CDR3 is 14 residues long. V dropped 0 bases and J dropped 6 bases, with 13 bases sitting between them. The germline V gene encodes CDR1 SGDLS and CDR2 YYNGEE. CDR3 in DNA: TGTGCCAGCAGCGTAGATCCGGGCCGGGGCGAGCAGTACTTC. Amino acids: CASSVDPGRGEQYF.

The J gene is TRBJ1-6, the V gene TRBV3-1 (or the pseudogene TRBV3-2), with 10 bases matching TRBD1. Trimming cost V 0 bases and J 10 bases; bases outside gene matches: 6. The CDR3 is made up of 16 amino acids. Germline V gives CDR1 LGHDT, CDR2 YNNKEL (reference sequence). CDR3 in amino acids: CASSQDLGTGVSPLHF. CDR3 bases: TGTGCCAGCAGCCAAGATTTGGGGACAGGGGTATCACCCCTCCACTTT.

V usage is TRBV21-1 and J usage is TRBJ2-7; TRBD1 is the table's D call, not checked against the DNA. TRBV21-1 represents a pseudogene. The CDR3 totals 17 residues. The CDR3 sequence is CASTLLGRQGACSEQYF. CDR3 bases: TGTGCCAGCACCTTATTGGGCCGACAGGGGGCATGTAGCGAGCAGTACTTC.

The chain carries TRBV9 and TRBJ1-2; 7 nucleotides align to TRBD1. The germline V gene has CDR1 SGDLS and CDR2 YYNGEE. Trimming cost V 0 bases and J 3 bases; bases outside gene matches: 2. CDR3 size: 14 residues. The CDR3: CASSVATGDYGYTF. In DNA, the CDR3 is TGTGCCAGCAGCGTAGCTACAGGGGACTATGGCTACACCTTC.

This chain connects TRBV19 to TRBJ1-2; D is unresolved. Germline V gene sequence: CDR1 LNHDA, CDR2 SQIVND (reference sequence). The CDR3 runs to 13 residues. The V end lost 3 bases, the J end lost 10 bases, and 15 bases lay between the germline ends. The CDR3 spells CASSMKGLWDYTF. DNA for the CDR3: TGTGCCAGTAGTATGAAAGGACTATGGGACTACACCTTC.

This clone came up once. V and J are TRBV28 and TRBJ1-1; 9 nucleotides agree with TRBD1. Germline CDR1 reads MDHEN; CDR2 reads SYDVKM. Trimming cost V 5 bases and J 3 bases; bases outside gene matches: 10. The CDR3 is made up of 16 amino acids. As DNA, the CDR3 is TGTGCCAGCAGTCACCGGGACAGGGTAGACTACACTGAAGCTTTCTTT. It translates to CASSHRDRVDYTEAFF.

The chain has TRBV3-1 (or the pseudogene TRBV3-2) and TRBJ1-1; D unresolved. The length of the CDR3 is 14 residues. The V end lost 2 bases, the J end lost 5 bases, and 12 bases lay between the germline ends. Germline CDR1 LGHDT, CDR2 YNNKEL (reference sequence). The CDR3 spells CASSQSPPVTEAFF. The CDR3 DNA reads TGTGCCAGCAGCCAAAGCCCGCCGGTGACTGAAGCTTTCTTT.

This chain connects TRBV7-6 to TRBJ1-1; maybe TRBD1 (5 bases). CDR3 size: 14 residues. Germline assignment: CDR1 SGHVS and CDR2 FNYEAQ. V was cut by 0 bases and J by 7 bases, with 12 bases left in between. The CDR3 DNA reads as TGTGCCAGCAGCTTAGCGGCAGGGATCAGTGAAGCTTTCTTT. Translated: CASSLAAGISEAFF. Based on the CDR3 plus reference TRBV7-6 and TRBJ1-1, the full variable domain is GAGVSQSPRYKVTKRGQDVALRCDPISGHVSLYWYRQALGQGPEFLTYFNYEAQQDKSGLPNDRFSAERPEGSISTLTIQRTEQRDSAMYRCASSLAAGISEAFFGQGTRLTVV.

The V and J genes are TRBV7-2 and TRBJ2-7; weak D call: TRBD2 (7 bases). The ends were cut back, 1 base at V and 1 base at J, with 14 bases in the middle. CDR1 is SGHTA and CDR2 is FQGNSA in the germline V gene. The CDR3 is 16 residues long. The CDR3 bases are TGTGCCAGCAGCTTAGTAGGGGGGGTTCAATCCTACGAGCAGTACTTC. This codes for CASSLVGGVQSYEQYF.

This chain uses TRBV7-2 with TRBJ2-6, with D possibly TRBD2 on 6 matching bases. The germline V gene has CDR1 SGHTA and CDR2 FQGNSA. The CDR3 contains 16 residues. V was trimmed by 5 bases and J by 2 bases, leaving 13 bases between them. The CDR3 DNA is TGTGCCAGCAGCCCCTCGGGGGTCCCTGGGGCCAACGTCCTGACTTTC. It specifies CASSPSGVPGANVLTF.

The chain links TRBV7-2 to TRBJ1-2; 9 nucleotides match TRBD1. Germline lookup yields CDR1 SGHTA and CDR2 FQGNSA. The CDR3 extends over 15 amino acids. V shed 4 bases, J shed 2 bases, and the junction held 5 bases outside the gene matches. CDR3 loop: CASSSDRGGNYGYTF. The CDR3, as DNA: TGTGCCAGCAGCTCGGACAGGGGAGGGAACTATGGCTACACCTTC.

The rearrangement joins TRBV24-1 to TRBJ2-3; 10 nucleotides agree with TRBD2. With 4 bases clipped from V and 0 bases from J, the junction kept 9 bases outside the gene matches. CDR3 length: 18 amino acids. Germline V gene data show CDR1 as KGHDR and CDR2 as SFDVKD. The CDR3 DNA follows: TGTGCCACCAGTGACCCGGGACTAGCGTCGTACAGCACAGATACGCAGTATTTT. Amino acid sequence: CATSDPGLASYSTDTQYF.

The chain recombines TRBV19 with TRBJ2-3; tentatively, D is TRBD2 (6 bases). Germline V CDR1 and CDR2: LNHDA, SQIVND (reference sequence). This CDR3 comprises 16 residues. V lost 5 bases, J lost 0 bases, and 15 bases lay in between. The CDR3 loop is CASSVGGGFSTDTQYF. CDR3 DNA: TGTGCCAGTAGTGTAGGAGGAGGGTTCAGCACAGATACGCAGTATTTT.